Below, 7 T cell receptor beta chains from the same sample are listed, as sequenced in a study of blood T cell repertoires in COVID-19. The table came from immunoSEQ multiplex PCR; TCRdb's copy has only in-frame clones and leaves some out. The table shows around 160,000 clones, with about 82% occurring only once. Sequencing was performed on peripheral blood. These receptors all come from a woman in her thirties or forties with active or convalescent COVID-19.

In its sample, this clone was seen once. The CDR3 coding sequence is TGCGCCAGCAGCCTGTTGGGGGGGCTTCAGGACGAGCAGTACTTC. Residues: CASSLLGGLQDEQYF. The chain joins TRBV5-1 to TRBJ2-7; TRBD2 is a possible D gene (7 bases). The CDR3 covers 15 residues. V was trimmed by 4 bases and J by 5 bases, leaving 19 bases between them. Germline V gene data show CDR1 as SGHRS and CDR2 as YFSETQ. Full variable domain (outside the CDR3, taken from reference TRBV5-1 and TRBJ2-7): KAGVTQTPRYLIKTRGQQVTLSCSPISGHRSVSWYQQTPGQGLQFLFEYFSETQRNKGNFPGRFSGRQFSNSRSEMNVSTLELGDSALYLCASSLLGGLQDEQYFGPGTRLTVT.

The chain carries TRBV10-1 and TRBJ1-2, with 9 nucleotides matching TRBD1. The CDR3 contains 15 residues. The trim removed 0 bases at V and 9 bases at J, leaving 8 bases unmatched. The germline CDR1 and CDR2 sequences are WNHNN and SYGVQD (reference sequence). This chain's CDR3 is CASSESSTGGGRYTF. CDR3 bases: TGCGCCAGCAGTGAGTCCTCGACAGGGGGAGGACGCTACACCTTC.

The V and J genes are TRBV6-4 and TRBJ1-1; D is unclear. From germline, CDR1 is MRHNA and CDR2 SNTAGT. CDR3 length equals 13 residues. Trimming took 6 bases from V and 1 from J, leaving 9 bases between them. In DNA, the CDR3 is TGTGCCAGCAGCCCAGAACCGAACACTGAAGCTTTCTTT. Translated, it gives CASSPEPNTEAFF.

The genes are TRBV6-5 and TRBJ1-6; D perhaps matches TRBD1 (6 bases). The germline CDR1 and CDR2 sequences are MNHEY and SVGAGI. V was pared by 6 bases and J by 5 bases, with 11 bases between. CDR3 length: 14 residues. This CDR3 is CASRLDRNNSPLHF. The DNA of the CDR3 is TGTGCCAGCAGACTCGACAGGAATAATTCACCCCTCCACTTT.

This clone was counted a single time. The CDR3 loop is CASSYGPQGANEKLFF. As DNA, the CDR3 is TGTGCCAGCAGTTACGGGCCACAGGGTGCTAATGAAAAACTGTTTTTT. This chain joins TRBV6-5 and TRBJ1-4; weak D call: TRBD1 (6 bases). Between the trimmed V and J ends, which lost 2 bases and 3 bases, there was a span of 13 bases. Germline lookup yields CDR1 MNHEY and CDR2 SVGAGI. The CDR3 spans 16 residues.

The chain links TRBV10-3 to TRBJ1-3; D remains ambiguous. This CDR3 has 14 residues. V lost 2 bases and J lost 0, with 5 bases in between. The germline gives CDR1 ENHRY, CDR2 SYGVKD. CDR3 nucleotide sequence: TGTGCCATCAGTGAGAGCCGCTCTGGAAACACCATATATTTT. Translating it yields CAISESRSGNTIYF.

The chain has TRBV28 and TRBJ2-1, with 16 bases aligning to TRBD2. Per germline, CDR1 MDHEN and CDR2 SYDVKM. This CDR3 contains 18 residues. V dropped 6 bases and J dropped 7; count of bases not matched to a gene: 12. CDR3 nucleotides: TGTGCCAGCAGCATCGGGACTAGCGGGAGGGCCAGTAGAAATGAGCAGTTCTTC. Translating gives CASSIGTSGRASRNEQFF.